This TCR beta chain was sequenced in a study of regulatory and conventional T cells in RAG deficiency. Conventional CD4+ T cells were sorted from blood as CD25-low CD127-high cells. Study results and limitations: Other subsets showed approximately 10-fold reductions, but Treg unique TCR beta sequences fell approximately 100-fold in these patients. Control T-cell subsets had markedly higher Shannon entropy and lower Simpson indices than RAG-deficient patients.

Generated by immunoSEQ multiplex PCR, the TCRdb table keeps only in-frame clones and is missing some. The data show about 46,000 clones, approximately 90% seen once. To note about this clone: Its antigen is unknown.

The same data also went into a second study, on regulatory T cells. That work contributes: The primer mix had 52 TRBV and 13 TRBJ primers. In patients, unique TRB V-J pairs were restricted and V/J usage skewed, especially in Tregs.

This sequence originates from a human donor in good health. The sample taken for sequencing was CD4+ effector T cells sorted from blood.

CDR3 DNA: TGTGCCAGCAGCCGAGGGGGTAGTGGAGAGACCCAGTACTTC. It yields the protein CASSRGGSGETQYF. This rearrangement joins TRBV11-1 to TRBJ2-5; D perhaps matches TRBD1 (6 bases). V lost 5 bases and J 4 bases, leaving 14 bases between the germline ends. CDR3 length: 14 residues. The germline V gene has CDR1 SGHAT and CDR2 FQDESV (reference sequence).